Following are 28 T cell receptor beta chains from one sample sequenced in a study of OX40 agonist ivuxolimab in advanced cancers. Some clones are missing from TCRdb's copy, which holds only in-frame ones; the method was immunoSEQ multiplex PCR. The data show 65,000 to 95,000 clones, around 94% seen once. This sample comprised CD4+ or CD8+ T cells sorted from blood, obtained in a trial of the OX40 agonist ivuxolimab. The source is an adult with an advanced solid tumor such as melanoma, head and neck, liver or kidney cancer.

This clone was counted once. This sequence joins TRBV27 and TRBJ2-7, with a tentative D call TRBD1 (5 bases). The ends were cut back, 8 bases at V and 6 bases at J, with 14 bases in the middle. This CDR3 has 12 amino acids. Per germline, CDR1 MNHEY and CDR2 SMNVEV (reference sequence). As DNA, the CDR3 is TGTGCCAGCGGACAACAGAGGAGCGAGCAGTACTTC. This codes for CASGQQRSEQYF.

This clone was recorded once. The genes are TRBV5-6 and TRBJ2-7; D is possibly TRBD1 (6 bases). V shed 0 bases and J shed 3 bases, with 13 bases lying between them. Germline loops: CDR1 SGHDT, CDR2 YYEEEE. This CDR3 is built from 15 residues. The CDR3 spells CASSLVRGKDYEQYF. The CDR3 DNA reads as TGTGCCAGCAGCTTGGTAAGGGGGAAAGACTACGAGCAGTACTTC.

The chain links TRBV9 to TRBJ2-5, with D maybe TRBD2 (6 bases). Germline V gene data show CDR1 as SGDLS and CDR2 as YYNGEE. Trimming took off 0 bases at V and 1 base at J, with 13 bases between the two ends. The CDR3 extends over 16 amino acids. The CDR3 nucleotides are TGTGCCAGCAGCGTAGAGGGCGGGGAGAGCCAAGAGACCCAGTACTTC. Its translation is CASSVEGGESQETQYF. Based on the CDR3 plus reference TRBV9 and TRBJ2-5, the full variable domain is DSGVTQTPKHLITATGQRVTLRCSPRSGDLSVYWYQQSLDQGLQFLIQYYNGEERAKGNILERFSAQQFPDLHSELNLSSLELGDSALYFCASSVEGGESQETQYFGPGTRLLVL.

The chain has TRBV4-2 and TRBJ1-1; 8 positions agree with TRBD1. The germline V gene encodes CDR1 LGHNA and CDR2 YNFKEQ. The V and J ends lost 0 bases and 1 base, in that order; junction bases with no gene match: 10. This CDR3 has 18 residues. CDR3 sequence: CASSQEWPGGFGNTEAFF. For the CDR3, the DNA is TGTGCCAGCAGCCAAGAATGGCCAGGGGGCTTTGGGAACACTGAAGCTTTCTTT.

This rearrangement joins TRBV4-3 to TRBJ1-2; 9 nucleotides agree with TRBD1. CDR1 and CDR2 from the germline V gene are LGHNA and YSLEER. This CDR3 has 18 residues. J gave up 8 bases and V 0 bases, and 16 bases lay outside the gene matches. The CDR3 is CASSQDVPGQGPGSGYTF. CDR3 DNA sequence: TGCGCCAGCAGCCAAGATGTCCCGGGACAGGGCCCCGGGTCCGGCTACACCTTC.

V and J are TRBV7-9 and TRBJ1-4; TRBD1 might be the D (5 bases). The CDR3 has 15 amino acids. CDR1 is SEHNR and CDR2 is FQNEAQ in the germline V gene (reference sequence). Trimming took off 5 bases at V and 6 bases at J, with 16 bases between the two ends. The CDR3 DNA sequence: TGTGCCAGCAGCGGCCGTGACAGCCTTCATGAAAAACTGTTTTTT. This translates into CASSGRDSLHEKLFF.

The chain is built from TRBV5-1 and TRBJ2-2; D perhaps matches TRBD1 (6 bases). The V end lost 0 bases, the J end lost 1 base, and 10 bases lay between the germline ends. The CDR3 consists of 16 residues. Germline CDR1 reads SGHRS; CDR2 reads YFSETQ. The CDR3 DNA is TGCGCCAGCAGCTTGGTACCGGGACAGAACACCGGGGAGCTGTTTTTT. This encodes CASSLVPGQNTGELFF. The whole variable domain, filled in from reference TRBV5-1 and TRBJ2-2, reads KAGVTQTPRYLIKTRGQQVTLSCSPISGHRSVSWYQQTPGQGLQFLFEYFSETQRNKGNFPGRFSGRQFSNSRSEMNVSTLELGDSALYLCASSLVPGQNTGELFFGEGSRLTVL.

This rearrangement joins TRBV4-3 to TRBJ2-1; the D gene could be TRBD1 or TRBD2 (5 bases each). Between the trimmed V and J ends, which lost 6 bases and 4 bases, there was a span of 13 bases. The CDR3 runs 14 residues. Germline CDR1 and CDR2: LGHNA and YSLEER. CDR3 in DNA: TGCGCCAGCAGTAAATGGGGACCATACAATGAGCAGTTCTTC. Amino acid sequence: CASSKWGPYNEQFF.

Concerning this clone itself: Relative to the germline gene, one junction end is altered; a read error may explain this. The rearrangement uses TRBV28 and TRBJ2-1; D perhaps matches TRBD2 (5 bases). Germline CDR1 MDHEN, CDR2 SYDVKM. CDR3 size: 17 residues. The CDR3 DNA follows: TGTGCCAGCAGTTTAATCTGGATCGGCCCCCGGACTCCCGATAAGATCTTC. The encoded protein is CASSLIWIGPRTPDKIF.

The chain uses TRBV9 and TRBJ2-1; 10 bases align to TRBD2. V shed 4 bases, J shed 0 bases, and the junction held 1 base outside the gene matches. The V gene's germline CDR1 is SGDLS and CDR2 YYNGEE. The CDR3 runs to 15 residues. CDR3 in amino acids: CASSPSGSSYNEQFF. The CDR3 DNA reads TGTGCCAGCAGCCCTAGCGGGAGCTCCTACAATGAGCAGTTCTTC. Based on the CDR3 plus reference TRBV9 and TRBJ2-1, the full variable domain is DSGVTQTPKHLITATGQRVTLRCSPRSGDLSVYWYQQSLDQGLQFLIQYYNGEERAKGNILERFSAQQFPDLHSELNLSSLELGDSALYFCASSPSGSSYNEQFFGPGTRLTVL.

The chain employs TRBV19 and TRBJ2-2; tentative D call: TRBD2 (6 bases). The CDR3 has 15 residues. The V gene's germline CDR1 is LNHDA and CDR2 SQIVND (reference sequence). Deletions cut 5 bases from V and 5 bases from J, with 15 bases between. Here the CDR3 DNA reads TGTGCCAGTAGTTTACTAGCCTTATGGACCGGGGAGCTGTTTTTT. This gives the protein CASSLLALWTGELFF. Complete variable domain (other parts from reference TRBV19 and TRBJ2-2): DGGITQSPKYLFRKEGQNVTLSCEQNLNHDAMYWYRQDPGQGLRLIYYSQIVNDFQKGDIAEGYSVSREKKESFPLTVTSAQKNPTAFYLCASSLLALWTGELFFGEGSRLTVL.

The J gene is TRBJ1-4, the V gene TRBV28; 7 positions match TRBD1. The CDR3 extends over 18 amino acids. Germline V gene sequence: CDR1 MDHEN, CDR2 SYDVKM. The J segment lost 7 bases and the V segment lost 5 bases, leaving 19 bases of the junction unmatched. The CDR3 sequence is CASSAQVTGRLFGEKLFF. CDR3 bases: TGTGCCAGCAGTGCGCAAGTGACAGGGAGGCTGTTCGGTGAAAAACTGTTTTTT.

The chain carries TRBV6-5 and TRBJ2-1; TRBD2 agrees at 11 bases. Germline V gene lookup returns CDR1 MNHEY and CDR2 SVGAGI. The CDR3 loop spans 15 amino acids. The J segment lost 6 bases and the V segment lost 4 bases, leaving 5 bases of the junction unmatched. CDR3 protein: CASSLTSGSLNEQFF. CDR3 DNA: TGTGCCAGCAGTTTAACTAGCGGGAGCCTCAATGAGCAGTTCTTC.

This chain joins TRBV4-1 and TRBJ2-3, with 8 bases that match TRBD2. V shed 1 base, J shed 4 bases, and the junction held 10 bases outside the gene matches. CDR3 size: 17 residues. Germline V lookup: CDR1 MGHRA, CDR2 YSYEKL. CDR3 residues: CASSQVRAAGDADTQYF. The CDR3 coding sequence is TGCGCCAGCAGCCAAGTTCGGGCAGCGGGAGACGCAGATACGCAGTATTTT.

The CDR3 DNA sequence: TGTGCCAGCAGCCAAGAATCAGGGCGGGAGCGGAGAGATACGCAGTATTTT. Encoded protein: CASSQESGRERRDTQYF. The V call is TRBV4-2, the J call TRBJ2-3; 7 bases line up with TRBD2. Germline V gene data show CDR1 as LGHNA and CDR2 as YNFKEQ. The CDR3 is made up of 17 amino acids. With 0 bases clipped from V and 5 bases from J, the junction kept 11 bases outside the gene matches.

This clone is a singleton in its sample. This chain joins TRBV2 and TRBJ2-7; D might be TRBD1 (6 bases). The V gene lost 1 base and the J gene lost 4 bases, with 11 bases spanning the gap. The CDR3 covers 14 residues. Germline CDR1 and CDR2: SNHLY and FYNNEI. The CDR3 nucleotides are TGTGCCAGCAGTGAAGGGGCAGGGGCGTACGAGCAGTACTTC. It yields the protein CASSEGAGAYEQYF.

The chain has TRBV5-1 and TRBJ2-3; TRBD2 matches at 7 bases. Trimming at V came to 1 base and at J to 0 bases, leaving 8 bases not matched to a gene. CDR1 is SGHRS, CDR2 YFSETQ, per germline. CDR3 length equals 17 residues. The CDR3 sequence: CASSLTWLADSTDTQYF. In DNA form, the CDR3 reads TGCGCCAGCAGCTTGACCTGGCTAGCGGATAGCACAGATACGCAGTATTTT.

The chain has TRBV7-9 and TRBJ2-2; no clear D gene. Germline assignment: CDR1 SEHNR and CDR2 FQNEAQ (reference sequence). The CDR3 extends over 16 amino acids. Between the trimmed V and J ends, which lost 1 base and 6 bases, there was a span of 15 bases. Here the CDR3 reads CASSLVKAVFPGELFF. For the CDR3, the DNA is TGTGCCAGCAGCTTAGTAAAGGCAGTATTCCCCGGGGAGCTGTTTTTT. Together with reference TRBV7-9 and TRBJ2-2, the CDR3 gives the full variable domain: DTGVSQNPRHKITKRGQNVTFRCDPISEHNRLYWYRQTLGQGPEFLTYFQNEAQLEKSRLLSDRFSAERPKGSFSTLEIQRTEQGDSAMYLCASSLVKAVFPGELFFGEGSRLTVL.

Comment on this clone: In the same sample, other DNA sequences code for this CDR3. This sequence joins TRBV4-1 and TRBJ2-7; no definite D call. CDR3 length equals 11 residues. Trimming removed 1 base at V and 6 bases at J, with 4 bases between. The germline V gene has CDR1 MGHRA and CDR2 YSYEKL. The CDR3 sequence is CASSQGSEQYF. In nucleotides, the CDR3 is TGCGCCAGCAGCCAAGGGAGCGAGCAGTACTTC.

The rearrangement links TRBV28 to TRBJ2-3; no reliable D call. Between the trimmed V and J ends, which lost 5 bases and 2 bases, there was a span of 17 bases. CDR1 and CDR2 from the germline V gene are MDHEN and SYDVKM. This CDR3 is 16 amino acids long. The CDR3 reads CASSPRTLPDTDTQYF. The DNA for the CDR3 is TGTGCCAGCAGTCCCCGCACGCTCCCCGACACAGATACGCAGTATTTT.

This chain joins TRBV7-9 and TRBJ2-1; 13 bases align to TRBD2. J lost 0 bases, V lost 4 bases, and 9 bases had no gene match. The CDR3 runs 19 residues. Germline V gene data show CDR1 as SEHNR and CDR2 as FQNEAQ (reference sequence). The CDR3: CASSSPGTSGTFSYNEQFF. The CDR3 nucleotides are TGTGCCAGCAGCTCCCCCGGGACTAGCGGGACCTTCTCCTACAATGAGCAGTTCTTC.

This clone was detected once. This chain uses TRBV4-3 with TRBJ1-2; 9 bases map to TRBD1. CDR1 and CDR2 from the germline V gene are LGHNA and YSLEER. V lost 0 bases to trimming and J lost 3 bases; unmatched junction nucleotides: 5. This CDR3 comprises 16 residues. The CDR3 spells CASSQDRTGGYYGYTF. The CDR3 DNA follows: TGCGCCAGCAGCCAAGATCGTACAGGGGGCTACTATGGCTACACCTTC.

The chain joins TRBV7-8 to TRBJ1-4, with D tentatively TRBD1 (5 bases). The V gene lost 3 bases and the J gene lost 6 bases, with 11 bases spanning the gap. CDR1 and CDR2 (germline): SGHVS, FQNEAQ. This CDR3 has 14 residues. CDR3 DNA: TGTGCCAGCAGCTTGACAGCGGGGGATGAAAAACTGTTTTTT. Amino acids: CASSLTAGDEKLFF.

This sequence joins TRBV5-6 and TRBJ2-1, with unresolved D. CDR1 is SGHDT, CDR2 YYEEEE, per germline. This CDR3 region has 12 residues. V was cut by 1 base and J by 9 bases, with 8 bases left in between. For the CDR3, the DNA is TGTGCCAGCAGCTTGATATCGAGTGAGCAGTTCTTC. This translates into CASSLISSEQFF.

The gene calls are TRBV4-1 and TRBJ1-2; D unresolved. V was pared by 4 bases and J by 3 bases, with 12 bases between. The CDR3 is 14 residues long. Looked up from germline, CDR1 is MGHRA and CDR2 is YSYEKL. CDR3 sequence reads: CASSPNRADYGYTF. Here the CDR3 DNA reads TGCGCCAGCAGCCCCAATAGGGCAGACTATGGCTACACCTTC.

The chain combines TRBV27 with TRBJ2-1; 12 nucleotides align to TRBD2. CDR3 length equals 16 residues. Per the germline V gene, CDR1 is MNHEY and CDR2 is SMNVEV (reference sequence). With V trimmed by 6 bases and J by 8 bases, 11 bases remained unmatched. The CDR3 spells CASSPLAGGLFDEQFF. For the CDR3, the DNA is TGTGCCAGCAGCCCGCTAGCGGGAGGGTTGTTCGATGAGCAGTTCTTC.

The V gene is TRBV6-1, the J gene TRBJ2-1, with TRBD2 identical over 15 bases. The J segment lost 7 bases and the V segment lost 4 bases, leaving 5 bases of the junction unmatched. The CDR3 runs to 16 residues. CDR1 is MNHNS and CDR2 is SASEGT in the germline V gene. CDR3 in amino acids: CASSGFGTSGGNEQFF. CDR3 nucleotide sequence: TGTGCCAGCAGTGGCTTCGGGACTAGCGGGGGGAATGAGCAGTTCTTC.

The CDR3 spells CASSGTGWETQYF. For the CDR3, the DNA is TGTGCCAGCAGCGGGACAGGCTGGGAGACCCAGTACTTC. This sequence joins TRBV6-6 and TRBJ2-5; TRBD1 aligns across 8 bases. Germline CDR1 reads MNHNY; CDR2 reads SVGAGI (reference sequence). Germline trimming cut 6 bases from V and 5 bases from J; bases unmatched to any gene: 5. The CDR3 length is 13 residues.